The following is a T cell receptor (beta chain) sequence with its context. The target antigen is unknown. The data originate from a study of PD-1 blockade in classical Hodgkin lymphoma. Study-wide results and limits: With CD4+ cells, TCR diversity rose significantly by C4D1, but not with CD8+ cells. Some patients started nivolumab under 1 year after ASCT, and they were excluded. Lower baseline TCR diversity was reported for newly diagnosed patients than for healthy donors.

Libraries were prepared by immunoSEQ multiplex PCR; TCRdb keeps only in-frame clonotypes and omits some of them. The table includes 5,500 to 7,000 clones, around three quarters detected once. The CDR3 contains 16 residues. Germline V gene lookup returns CDR1 SGHRS and CDR2 YFSETQ. Trimming removed 5 bases from V and 5 bases from J; junction bases left unmatched: 9. Each and every patient relapsed after autologous stem cell transplantation, and patients got differing brentuximab vedotin exposure. Source: peripheral blood mononuclear cells (PBMCs), taken at baseline. The rearrangement joins TRBV5-1 to TRBJ2-2; 10 bases line up with TRBD1. The clonotype was recovered from a human donor with classical Hodgkin lymphoma. Here the CDR3 reads CASSYDRGHGTGELFF. CDR3 coding DNA: TGCGCCAGCAGTTACGACAGGGGGCATGGGACCGGGGAGCTGTTTTTT.